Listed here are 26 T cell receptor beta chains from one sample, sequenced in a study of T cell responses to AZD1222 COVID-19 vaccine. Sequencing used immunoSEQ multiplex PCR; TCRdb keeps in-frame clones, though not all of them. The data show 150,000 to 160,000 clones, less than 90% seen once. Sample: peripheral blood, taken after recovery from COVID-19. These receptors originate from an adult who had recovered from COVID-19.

Here the CDR3 reads CASSVLSGYSYNEQFF. The DNA of the CDR3 is TGTGCCAGCAGCGTCCTTAGCGGCTACTCCTACAATGAGCAGTTCTTC. The chain has TRBV6-4 and TRBJ2-1; perhaps TRBD2 as D (6 bases). The V and J ends lost 6 bases and 0 bases respectively, with 15 bases between them. This CDR3 region has 16 residues. The germline CDR1 and CDR2 sequences are MRHNA and SNTAGT.

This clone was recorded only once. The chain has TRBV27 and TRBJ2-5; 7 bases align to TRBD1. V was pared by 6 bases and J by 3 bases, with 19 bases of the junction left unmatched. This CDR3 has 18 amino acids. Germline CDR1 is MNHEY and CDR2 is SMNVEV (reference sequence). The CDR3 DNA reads TGTGCCAGCAGCTCACTTACAGGGGCCATGGAACAGAAAGAGACCCAGTACTTC. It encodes CASSSLTGAMEQKETQYF.

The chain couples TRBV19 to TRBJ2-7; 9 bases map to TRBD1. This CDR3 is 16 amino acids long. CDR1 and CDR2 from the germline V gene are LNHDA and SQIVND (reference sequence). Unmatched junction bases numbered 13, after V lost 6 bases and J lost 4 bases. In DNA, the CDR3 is TGTGCCAGTAGATCCGGGACAGGGAGAGGATTATACGAGCAGTACTTC. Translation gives CASRSGTGRGLYEQYF.

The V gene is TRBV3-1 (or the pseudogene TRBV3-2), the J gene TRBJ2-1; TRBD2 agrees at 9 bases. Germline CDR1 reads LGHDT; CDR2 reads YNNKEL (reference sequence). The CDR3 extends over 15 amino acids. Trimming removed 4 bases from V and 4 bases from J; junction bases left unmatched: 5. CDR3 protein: CASSLAAGGYNEQFF. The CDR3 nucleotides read TGTGCCAGCAGCCTCGCGGCGGGAGGGTACAATGAGCAGTTCTTC.

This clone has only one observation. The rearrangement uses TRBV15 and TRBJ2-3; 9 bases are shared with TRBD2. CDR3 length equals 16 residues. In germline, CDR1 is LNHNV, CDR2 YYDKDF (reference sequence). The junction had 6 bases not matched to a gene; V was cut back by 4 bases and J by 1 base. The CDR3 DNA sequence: TGTGCCACCAGCACCCAGGTAGCGGGAGGCACAGATACGCAGTATTTT. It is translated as CATSTQVAGGTDTQYF.

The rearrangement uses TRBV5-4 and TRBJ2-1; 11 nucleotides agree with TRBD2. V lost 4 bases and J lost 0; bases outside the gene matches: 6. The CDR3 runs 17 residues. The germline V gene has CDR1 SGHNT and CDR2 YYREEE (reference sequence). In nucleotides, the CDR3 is TGTGCCAGCAGCGCCACCCTAGCGGGAGGCTCCTACAATGAGCAGTTCTTC. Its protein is CASSATLAGGSYNEQFF.

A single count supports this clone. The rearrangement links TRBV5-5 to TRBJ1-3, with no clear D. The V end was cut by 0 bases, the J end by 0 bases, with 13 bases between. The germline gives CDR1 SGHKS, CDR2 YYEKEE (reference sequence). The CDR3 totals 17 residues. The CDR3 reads CASSLAGVVSSGNTIYF. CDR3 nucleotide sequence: TGTGCCAGCAGCTTGGCGGGTGTCGTGAGCTCTGGAAACACCATATATTTT.

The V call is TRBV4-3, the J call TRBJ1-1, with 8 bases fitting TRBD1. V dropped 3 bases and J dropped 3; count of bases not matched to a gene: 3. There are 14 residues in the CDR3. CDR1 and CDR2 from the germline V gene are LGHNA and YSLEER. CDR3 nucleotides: TGCGCCAGCAGCCACCCGGGACAGGACACTGAAGCTTTCTTT. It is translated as CASSHPGQDTEAFF.

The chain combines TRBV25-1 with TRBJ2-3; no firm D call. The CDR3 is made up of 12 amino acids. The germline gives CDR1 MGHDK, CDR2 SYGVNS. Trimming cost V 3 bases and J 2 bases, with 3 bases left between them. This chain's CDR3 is CASSDLTDTQYF. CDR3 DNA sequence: TGTGCCAGCAGTGACCTCACAGATACGCAGTATTTT.

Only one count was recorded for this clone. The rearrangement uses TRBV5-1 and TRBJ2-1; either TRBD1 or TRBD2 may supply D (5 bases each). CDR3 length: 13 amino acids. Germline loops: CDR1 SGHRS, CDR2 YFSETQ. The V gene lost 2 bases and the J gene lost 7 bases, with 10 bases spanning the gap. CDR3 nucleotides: TGCGCCAGCAGCTTAAAGAGGGGAAATGAGCAGTTCTTC. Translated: CASSLKRGNEQFF.

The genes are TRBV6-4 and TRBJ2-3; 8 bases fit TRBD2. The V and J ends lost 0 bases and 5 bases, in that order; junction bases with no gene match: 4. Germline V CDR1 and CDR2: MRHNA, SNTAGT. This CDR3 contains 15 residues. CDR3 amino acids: CASSDSRGGRDTQYF. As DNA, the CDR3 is TGTGCCAGCAGTGACTCCCGGGGGGGCCGAGATACGCAGTATTTT.

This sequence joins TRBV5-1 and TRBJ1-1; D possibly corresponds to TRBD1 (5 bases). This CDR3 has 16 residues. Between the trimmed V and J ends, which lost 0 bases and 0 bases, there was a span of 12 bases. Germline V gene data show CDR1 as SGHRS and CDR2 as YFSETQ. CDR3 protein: CASSLAVGTMNTEAFF. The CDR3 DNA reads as TGCGCCAGCAGCTTGGCGGTGGGGACTATGAACACTGAAGCTTTCTTT.

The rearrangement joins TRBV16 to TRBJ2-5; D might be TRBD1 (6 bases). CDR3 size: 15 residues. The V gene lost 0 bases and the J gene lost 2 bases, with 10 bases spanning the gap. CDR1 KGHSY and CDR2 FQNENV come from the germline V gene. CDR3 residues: CASSQSRTEQETQYF. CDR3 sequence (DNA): TGTGCCAGCAGCCAATCGAGGACAGAGCAAGAGACCCAGTACTTC. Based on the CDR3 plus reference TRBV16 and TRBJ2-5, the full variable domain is GEEVAQTPKHLVRGEGQKAKLYCAPIKGHSYVFWYQQVLKNEFKFLISFQNENVFDETGMPKERFSAKCLPNSPCSLEIQATKLEDSAVYFCASSQSRTEQETQYFGPGTRLLVL.

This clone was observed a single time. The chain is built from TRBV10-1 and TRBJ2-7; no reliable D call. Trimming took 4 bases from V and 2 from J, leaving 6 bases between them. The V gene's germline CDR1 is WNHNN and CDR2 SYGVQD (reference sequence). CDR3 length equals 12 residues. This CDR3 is CASSGGTYEQYF. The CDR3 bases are TGCGCCAGCAGTGGGGGAACCTACGAGCAGTACTTC.

DNA of the CDR3: TGTGCCAGCAGCCCCCACAGGGGGCGTTCGCTGGAGACCCAGTACTTC. The encoded protein is CASSPHRGRSLETQYF. The genes are TRBV9 and TRBJ2-5; 9 bases align to TRBD1. This CDR3 spans 16 amino acids. The trim removed 4 bases at V and 5 bases at J, leaving 12 bases unmatched. Germline V gene sequence: CDR1 SGDLS, CDR2 YYNGEE.

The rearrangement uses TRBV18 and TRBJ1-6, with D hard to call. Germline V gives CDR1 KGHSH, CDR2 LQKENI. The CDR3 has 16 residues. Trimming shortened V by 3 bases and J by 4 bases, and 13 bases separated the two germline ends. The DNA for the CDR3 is TGTGCCAGCTCACCCAAGGTGGGGTCATATAATTCACCCCTCCACTTT. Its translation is CASSPKVGSYNSPLHF.

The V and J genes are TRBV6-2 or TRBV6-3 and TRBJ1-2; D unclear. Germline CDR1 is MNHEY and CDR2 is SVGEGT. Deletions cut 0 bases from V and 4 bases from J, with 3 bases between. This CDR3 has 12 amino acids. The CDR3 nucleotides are TGTGCCAGCAGTTACTCGGGCTATGGCTACACCTTC. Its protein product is CASSYSGYGYTF.

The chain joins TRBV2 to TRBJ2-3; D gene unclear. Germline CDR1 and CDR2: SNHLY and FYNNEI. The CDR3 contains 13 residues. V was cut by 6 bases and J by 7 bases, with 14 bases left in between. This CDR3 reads CASSAVPGNTQYF. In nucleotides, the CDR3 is TGTGCCAGCAGCGCGGTTCCCGGAAATACGCAGTATTTT.

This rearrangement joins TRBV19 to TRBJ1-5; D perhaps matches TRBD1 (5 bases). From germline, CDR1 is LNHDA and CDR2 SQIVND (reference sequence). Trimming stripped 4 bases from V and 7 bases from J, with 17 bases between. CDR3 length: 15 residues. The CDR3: CASSTSRGSGQPQHF. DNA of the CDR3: TGTGCCAGTAGTACCTCTAGGGGCTCTGGGCAGCCCCAGCATTTT.

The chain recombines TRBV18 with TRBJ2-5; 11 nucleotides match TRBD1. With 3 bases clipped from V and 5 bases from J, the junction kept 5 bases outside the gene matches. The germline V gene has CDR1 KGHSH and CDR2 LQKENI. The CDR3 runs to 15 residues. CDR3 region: CASSPDGQGAETQYF. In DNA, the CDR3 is TGTGCCAGCTCACCGGATGGACAGGGGGCGGAGACCCAGTACTTC.

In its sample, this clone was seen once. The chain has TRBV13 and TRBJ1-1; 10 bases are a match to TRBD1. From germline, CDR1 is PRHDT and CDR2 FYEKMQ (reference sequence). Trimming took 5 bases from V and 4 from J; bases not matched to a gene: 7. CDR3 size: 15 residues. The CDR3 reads CASSRPRTGGTEAFF. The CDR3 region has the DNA TGTGCCAGCAGCCGACCACGGACAGGGGGCACTGAAGCTTTCTTT.

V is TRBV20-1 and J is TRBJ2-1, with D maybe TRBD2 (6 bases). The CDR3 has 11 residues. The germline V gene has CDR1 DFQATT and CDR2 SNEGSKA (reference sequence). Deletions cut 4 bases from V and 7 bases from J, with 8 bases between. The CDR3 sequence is CSATRGNEQFF. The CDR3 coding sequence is TGCAGTGCTACCCGGGGGAATGAGCAGTTCTTC.

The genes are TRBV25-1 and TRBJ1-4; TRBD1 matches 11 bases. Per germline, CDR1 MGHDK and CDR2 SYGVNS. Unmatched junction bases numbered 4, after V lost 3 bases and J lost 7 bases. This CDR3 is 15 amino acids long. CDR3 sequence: CASSDRTGGGEKLFF. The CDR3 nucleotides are TGTGCCAGCAGTGACCGGACAGGGGGCGGTGAAAAACTGTTTTTT. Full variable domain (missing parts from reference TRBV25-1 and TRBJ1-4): EADIYQTPRYLVIGTGKKITLECSQTMGHDKMYWYQQDPGMELHLIHYSYGVNSTEKGDLSSESTVSRIRTEHFPLTLESARPSHTSQYLCASSDRTGGGEKLFFGSGTQLSVL.

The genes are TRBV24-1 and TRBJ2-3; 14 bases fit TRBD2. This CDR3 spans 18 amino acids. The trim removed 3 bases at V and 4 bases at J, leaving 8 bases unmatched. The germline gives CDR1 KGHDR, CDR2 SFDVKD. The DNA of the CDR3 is TGTGCCACCAGTGATCCCGGGACTAGCGGGAGTTTCGCAGATACGCAGTATTTT. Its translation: CATSDPGTSGSFADTQYF.

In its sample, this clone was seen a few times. The CDR3 nucleotides are TGTGCTAGTGGTTTGGAGGTGCCCCCATACACCTTC. Its translation: CASGLEVPPYTF. The J gene is TRBJ1-2, the V gene TRBV12-5; D is unresolved. This CDR3 spans 12 amino acids. From germline, CDR1 is LGHNT and CDR2 FRNRAP. The V and J ends lost 1 base and 11 bases respectively, with 11 bases between them.

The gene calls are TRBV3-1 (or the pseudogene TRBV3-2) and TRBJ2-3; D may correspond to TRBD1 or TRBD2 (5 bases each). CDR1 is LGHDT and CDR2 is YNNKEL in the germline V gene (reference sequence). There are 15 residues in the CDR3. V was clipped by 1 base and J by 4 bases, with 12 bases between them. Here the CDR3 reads CASSQGQGSADTQYF. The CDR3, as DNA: TGTGCCAGCAGCCAAGGTCAGGGTAGCGCAGATACGCAGTATTTT.